These T cell receptor beta chains were read from a single sample in a study of T cell responses to AZD1222 COVID-19 vaccine. TCRdb's table, derived via immunoSEQ multiplex PCR, lists solely in-frame clones and lacks some. This table holds 120,000 or so clones, roughly 90% found once. The source was peripheral blood, collected 28 days after the second AZD1222 dose. These receptors were collected from an adult who received the AZD1222 COVID-19 vaccine. The CDR3 runs from the conserved cysteine through the conserved F or W. A D gene is named only where the DNA matches it firmly. Not all rows give a size; the values are once, few, many and, for expanded clones, a class.

clone_size: .; j_call: TRBJ2-1; v_call: TRBV6-1; d_call: TRBD1; cdr3_aa: CASSEHQGASYNEQFF; cdr3_nt: TGTGCCAGCAGTGAACACCAGGGGGCCTCCTACAATGAGCAGTTCTTC
clone_size: .; j_call: TRBJ2-2; v_call: TRBV19; d_call: TRBD1; cdr3_aa: CASRSTGGRTGELFF; cdr3_nt: TGTGCCAGTAGATCGACAGGGGGCAGGACCGGGGAGCTGTTTTTT
clone_size: .; j_call: TRBJ2-7; v_call: TRBV5-1; d_call: .; cdr3_aa: CASSLEGGANILSYEQYF; cdr3_nt: TGCGCCAGCAGCTTGGAAGGAGGGGCCAATATTCTTTCCTACGAGCAGTACTTC
clone_size: .; j_call: TRBJ1-2; v_call: TRBV19; d_call: .; cdr3_aa: CASSIGQTYGYTF; cdr3_nt: TGTGCCAGTAGTATAGGACAGACCTATGGCTACACCTTC
clone_size: once; j_call: TRBJ1-2; v_call: TRBV5-6; d_call: TRBD1; cdr3_aa: CASSGGQGYYGYTF; cdr3_nt: TGTGCCAGCAGCGGGGGACAGGGGTACTATGGCTACACCTTC
clone_size: .; j_call: TRBJ2-3; v_call: TRBV10-3; d_call: TRBD2; cdr3_aa: CAISEVSGGRSSTDTQYF; cdr3_nt: TGTGCCATCAGTGAAGTTAGCGGGGGCCGTAGTAGCACAGATACGCAGTATTTT
clone_size: .; j_call: TRBJ1-3; v_call: TRBV6-5; d_call: .; cdr3_aa: CASSYTVQLSGNTIYF; cdr3_nt: TGTGCCAGCAGTTACACTGTCCAACTCTCTGGAAACACCATATATTTT
clone_size: .; j_call: TRBJ1-1; v_call: TRBV7-9; d_call: TRBD1; cdr3_aa: CASSSITGGSEAFF; cdr3_nt: TGTGCCAGCAGCTCCATCACAGGGGGCTCTGAAGCTTTCTTT
clone_size: .; j_call: TRBJ1-2; v_call: TRBV19; d_call: .; cdr3_aa: CASSIDGTLPLYGYTF; cdr3_nt: TGTGCCAGTAGTATAGATGGGACGCTCCCACTGTATGGCTACACCTTC
clone_size: .; j_call: TRBJ2-5; v_call: TRBV29-1; d_call: .; cdr3_aa: CSVEKTGGETQYF; cdr3_nt: TGCAGCGTTGAAAAAACCGGAGGGGAGACCCAGTACTTC
clone_size: .; j_call: TRBJ1-1; v_call: TRBV29-1; d_call: .; cdr3_aa: CSVDFGVGTEAFF; cdr3_nt: TGCAGCGTAGACTTTGGGGTGGGCACTGAAGCTTTCTTT
clone_size: .; j_call: TRBJ2-7; v_call: TRBV6-5; d_call: TRBD1; cdr3_aa: CASSYATGQPHEQYF; cdr3_nt: TGTGCCAGCAGTTACGCGACAGGGCAGCCCCACGAGCAGTACTTC
clone_size: .; j_call: TRBJ1-5; v_call: TRBV3-1/TRBV3-2; d_call: .; cdr3_aa: CASSQGRNQPQHF; cdr3_nt: TGTGCCAGCAGCCAGGGACGCAATCAGCCCCAGCATTTT
clone_size: .; j_call: TRBJ2-5; v_call: TRBV7-2; d_call: .; cdr3_aa: CASSLGWGEMSDF; cdr3_nt: TGTGCCAGCAGCTTAGGGTGGGGGGAAATGTCGGACTTC
clone_size: .; j_call: TRBJ2-2; v_call: TRBV5-4; d_call: .; cdr3_aa: CASSPTREHTGELFF; cdr3_nt: TGTGCCAGCAGCCCAACGAGGGAACACACCGGGGAGCTGTTTTTT
clone_size: once; j_call: TRBJ1-2; v_call: TRBV6-5; d_call: TRBD1; cdr3_aa: CASSYGPGQGALGYTF; cdr3_nt: TGTGCCAGCAGTTACGGACCGGGACAGGGGGCGCTTGGCTACACCTTC
clone_size: once; j_call: TRBJ1-2; v_call: TRBV6-1; d_call: TRBD1; cdr3_aa: CASSEGTDGYTF; cdr3_nt: TGTGCCAGCAGTGAGGGGACAGATGGCTACACCTTC
clone_size: .; j_call: TRBJ1-5; v_call: TRBV4-1; d_call: .; cdr3_aa: CASSQDLNQPQHF; cdr3_nt: TGCGCCAGCAGCCAAGATCTCAATCAGCCCCAGCATTTT
clone_size: .; j_call: TRBJ1-1; v_call: TRBV3-1/TRBV3-2; d_call: .; cdr3_aa: CASSQRQGRTEAFF; cdr3_nt: TGTGCCAGCAGCCAACGCCAGGGCAGGACTGAAGCTTTCTTT
clone_size: .; j_call: TRBJ2-7; v_call: TRBV7-9; d_call: TRBD2; cdr3_aa: CASTNSGPGYEQYF; cdr3_nt: TGTGCCAGCACCAATAGCGGGCCTGGCTACGAGCAGTACTTC
clone_size: .; j_call: TRBJ1-1; v_call: TRBV28; d_call: .; cdr3_aa: CASSLLVGGNTEAFF; cdr3_nt: TGTGCCAGCAGTTTATTGGTAGGGGGGAACACTGAAGCTTTCTTT
clone_size: .; j_call: TRBJ2-3; v_call: TRBV2; d_call: .; cdr3_aa: CASSEATRGDTQYF; cdr3_nt: TGTGCCAGCAGTGAAGCCACCCGAGGAGATACGCAGTATTTT
clone_size: .; j_call: TRBJ2-3; v_call: TRBV5-1; d_call: TRBD1; cdr3_aa: CASSMGQPSTDTQYF; cdr3_nt: TGCGCCAGCAGCATGGGACAGCCTAGCACAGATACGCAGTATTTT
clone_size: few; j_call: TRBJ1-1; v_call: TRBV5-1; d_call: TRBD1; cdr3_aa: CASSTGTGVTEAFF; cdr3_nt: TGCGCCAGCAGCACCGGGACAGGGGTTACTGAAGCTTTCTTT
clone_size: .; j_call: TRBJ2-3; v_call: TRBV28; d_call: TRBD2; cdr3_aa: CASSLRLAGGSVDTQYF; cdr3_nt: TGTGCCAGCAGTTTACGGCTAGCGGGAGGGTCGGTAGATACGCAGTATTTT